The clone carrying this T cell receptor beta chain was seen a few times. Its antigen is as yet unknown. This specimen comes from a study of early T cells in non-severe SARS-CoV-2 infection. Background on the study: The input, bulk RNA from unsorted whole blood, was sequenced, and chains were unpaired. General study points: Matching results from VDJdb favored anti-spike CD8 responses, leaving private and CD4 specificities undetected.

Attachment of unique molecular identifiers to individual cDNA molecules was performed. Using its own MiXCR run on the 5' RACE reads, TCRdb lists one record per CDR3 protein. The table lists approximately 58,000 distinct CDR3 sequences, roughly 6.8% of them singletons, with less than 5% in the top ten. Germline V gives CDR1 LNHDA, CDR2 SQIVND (reference sequence). V lost 3 bases and J lost 4, with 12 bases in between. The CDR3 length is 15 residues. This receptor was identified in an adult who was a healthcare worker with PCR-confirmed SARS-CoV-2 infection or an uninfected control (not recorded which). The chain employs TRBV19 and TRBJ1-4; perhaps TRBD1 as D (5 bases). Sequencing used whole blood. This CDR3 reads CASSIQGLYNEKLFF. CDR3 nucleotides: TGTGCCAGTAGTATCCAGGGACTGTATAATGAAAAACTGTTTTTT.